This T cell receptor (beta chain) was identified during a study of OX40 agonist ivuxolimab in advanced cancers. Background on the study: Allowance was made for prior anti-PD-1, anti-PD-L1 or anti-CTLA-4 therapy, and about 37% had some. Among those treated, three patients had partial responses, one with hepatocellular carcinoma and two with cutaneous melanoma.

This CDR3 is 15 amino acids long. The V gene end was trimmed by 7 bases and the J gene end by 5 bases; junction bases not matched to a gene: 5. Germline lookup yields CDR1 LNHDA and CDR2 SQIVND (reference sequence). General study findings and limits: More expanded clones were seen, on average, in CD8+ T cells than in CD4+.

In regard to this clone: Antigen specificity is unknown.

Autoimmune disease history or systemic immunosuppression disqualified patients. Assay: immunoSEQ multiplex PCR; the TCRdb copy retains only in-frame clones and omits some. The sample yields roughly 50,000 clones, 87% seen once. The clonotype comes from an adult with an advanced solid tumor such as melanoma, head and neck, liver or kidney cancer. Source: CD4+ or CD8+ T cells sorted from blood, taken in a trial of the OX40 agonist ivuxolimab. This chain joins TRBV19 and TRBJ2-3; TRBD2 agrees at 14 bases. The CDR3 DNA follows: TGTGCCAGTACCCCGGGACTAGCGGGAGTAGATACGCAGTATTTT. It is translated as CASTPGLAGVDTQYF.